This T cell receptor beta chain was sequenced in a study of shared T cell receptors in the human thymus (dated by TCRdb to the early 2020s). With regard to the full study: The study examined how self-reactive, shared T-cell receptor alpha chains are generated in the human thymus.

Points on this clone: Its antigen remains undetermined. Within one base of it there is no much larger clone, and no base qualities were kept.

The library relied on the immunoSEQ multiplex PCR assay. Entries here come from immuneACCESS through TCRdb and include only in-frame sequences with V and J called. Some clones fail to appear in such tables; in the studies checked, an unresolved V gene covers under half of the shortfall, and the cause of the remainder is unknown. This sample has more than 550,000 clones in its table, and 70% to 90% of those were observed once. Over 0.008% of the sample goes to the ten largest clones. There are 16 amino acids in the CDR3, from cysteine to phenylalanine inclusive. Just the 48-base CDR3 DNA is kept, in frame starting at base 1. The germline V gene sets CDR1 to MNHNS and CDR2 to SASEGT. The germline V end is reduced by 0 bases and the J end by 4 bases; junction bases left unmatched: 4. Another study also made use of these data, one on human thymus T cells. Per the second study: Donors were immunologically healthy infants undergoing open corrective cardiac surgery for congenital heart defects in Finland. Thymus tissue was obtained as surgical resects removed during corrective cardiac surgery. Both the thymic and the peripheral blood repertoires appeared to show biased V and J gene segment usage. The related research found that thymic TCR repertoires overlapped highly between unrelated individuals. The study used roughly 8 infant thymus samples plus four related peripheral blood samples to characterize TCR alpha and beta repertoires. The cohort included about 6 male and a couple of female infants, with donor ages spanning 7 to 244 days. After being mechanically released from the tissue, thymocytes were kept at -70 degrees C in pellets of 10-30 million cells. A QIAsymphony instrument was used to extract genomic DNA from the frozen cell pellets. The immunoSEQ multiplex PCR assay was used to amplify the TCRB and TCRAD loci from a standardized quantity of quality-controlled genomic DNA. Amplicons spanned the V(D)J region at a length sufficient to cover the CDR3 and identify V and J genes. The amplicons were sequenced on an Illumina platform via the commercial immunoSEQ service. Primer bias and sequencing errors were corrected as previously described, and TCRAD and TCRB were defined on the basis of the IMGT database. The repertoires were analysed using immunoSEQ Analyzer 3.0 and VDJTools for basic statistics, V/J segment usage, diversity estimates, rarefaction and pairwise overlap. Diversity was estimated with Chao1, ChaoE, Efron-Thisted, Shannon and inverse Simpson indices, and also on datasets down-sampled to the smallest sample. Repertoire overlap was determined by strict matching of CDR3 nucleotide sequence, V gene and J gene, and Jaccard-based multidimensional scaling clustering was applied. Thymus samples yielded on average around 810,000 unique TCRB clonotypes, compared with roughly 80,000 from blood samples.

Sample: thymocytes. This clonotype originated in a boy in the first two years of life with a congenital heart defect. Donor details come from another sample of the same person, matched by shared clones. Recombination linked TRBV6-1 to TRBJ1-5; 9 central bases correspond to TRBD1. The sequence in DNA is TGTGCCAGCAGTGAAGCGGGACAGGGATTGAATCAGCCCCAGCATTTT. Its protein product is CASSEAGQGLNQPQHF.